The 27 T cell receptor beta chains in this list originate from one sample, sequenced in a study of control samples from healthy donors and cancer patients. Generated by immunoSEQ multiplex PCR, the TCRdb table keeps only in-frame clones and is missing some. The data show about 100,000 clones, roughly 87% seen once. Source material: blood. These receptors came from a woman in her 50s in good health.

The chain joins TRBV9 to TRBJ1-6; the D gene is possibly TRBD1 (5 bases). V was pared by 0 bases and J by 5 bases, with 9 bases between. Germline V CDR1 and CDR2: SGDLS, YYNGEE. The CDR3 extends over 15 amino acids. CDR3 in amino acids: CASSVDGADNSPLHF. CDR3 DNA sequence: TGTGCCAGCAGCGTAGACGGGGCCGATAATTCACCCCTCCACTTT.

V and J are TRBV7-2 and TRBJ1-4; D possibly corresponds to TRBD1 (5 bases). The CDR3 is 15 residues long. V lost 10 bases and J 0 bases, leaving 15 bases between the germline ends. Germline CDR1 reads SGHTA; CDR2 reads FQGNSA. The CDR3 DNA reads TGTGCCATCAAGGGCAGGGCCACAACTAATGAAAAACTGTTTTTT. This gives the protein CAIKGRATTNEKLFF. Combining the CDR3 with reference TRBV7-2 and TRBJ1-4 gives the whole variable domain GAGVSQSPSNKVTEKGKDVELRCDPISGHTALYWYRQSLGQGLEFLIYFQGNSAPDKSGLPSDRFSAERTGGSVSTLTIQRTQQEDSAVYLCAIKGRATTNEKLFFGSGTQLSVL.

This chain's CDR3 is CASSWGPQSSTDTQYF. As DNA, the CDR3 is TGTGCCAGCAGTTGGGGACCACAATCTAGCACAGATACGCAGTATTTT. This sequence joins TRBV6-5 and TRBJ2-3, with D possibly called TRBD1 or TRBD2 (5 bases each). V dropped 4 bases and J dropped 0 bases, with 14 bases sitting between them. The CDR3 has 16 amino acids. Germline CDR1 MNHEY, CDR2 SVGAGI.

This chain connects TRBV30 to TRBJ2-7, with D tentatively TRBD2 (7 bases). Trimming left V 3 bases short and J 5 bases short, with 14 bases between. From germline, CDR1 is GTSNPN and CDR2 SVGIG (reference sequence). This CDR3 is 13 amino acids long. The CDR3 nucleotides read TGTGCCTGGAGCCCTGGGGGGGGCGACGAGCAGTACTTC. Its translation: CAWSPGGGDEQYF.

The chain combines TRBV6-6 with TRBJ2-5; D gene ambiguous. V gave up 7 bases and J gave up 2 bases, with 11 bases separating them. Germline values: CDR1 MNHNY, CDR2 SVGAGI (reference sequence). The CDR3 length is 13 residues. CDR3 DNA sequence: TGTGCCAGCACCCCAAAGGGTCAAGAGACCCAGTACTTC. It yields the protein CASTPKGQETQYF.

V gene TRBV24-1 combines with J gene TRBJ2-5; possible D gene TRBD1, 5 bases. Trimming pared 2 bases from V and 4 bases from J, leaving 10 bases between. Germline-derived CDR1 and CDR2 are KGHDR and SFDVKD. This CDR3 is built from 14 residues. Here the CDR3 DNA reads TGTGCCACCAGTGATTCAGGGTCAGGAGAGACCCAGTACTTC. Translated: CATSDSGSGETQYF.

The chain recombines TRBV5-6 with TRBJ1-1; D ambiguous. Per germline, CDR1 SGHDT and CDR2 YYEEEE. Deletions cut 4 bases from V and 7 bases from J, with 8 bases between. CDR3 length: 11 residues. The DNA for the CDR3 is TGTGCCAGCAGCGGTGAAGGTGAAGCTTTCTTT. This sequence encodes CASSGEGEAFF.

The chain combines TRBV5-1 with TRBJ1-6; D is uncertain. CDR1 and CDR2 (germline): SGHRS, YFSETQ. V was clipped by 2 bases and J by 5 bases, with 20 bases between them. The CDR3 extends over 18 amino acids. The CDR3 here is CASSFLDVIWGNNSPLHF. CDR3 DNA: TGCGCCAGCAGCTTTCTGGACGTGATATGGGGTAATAATTCACCCCTCCACTTT. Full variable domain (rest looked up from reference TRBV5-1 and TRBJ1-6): KAGVTQTPRYLIKTRGQQVTLSCSPISGHRSVSWYQQTPGQGLQFLFEYFSETQRNKGNFPGRFSGRQFSNSRSEMNVSTLELGDSALYLCASSFLDVIWGNNSPLHFGNGTRLTVT.

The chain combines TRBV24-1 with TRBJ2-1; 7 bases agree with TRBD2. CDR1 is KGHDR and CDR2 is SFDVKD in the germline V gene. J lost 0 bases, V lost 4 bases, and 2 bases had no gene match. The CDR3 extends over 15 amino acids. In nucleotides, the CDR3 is TGTGCCACCAGTGACCGCGGGAGCTCCTACAATGAGCAGTTCTTC. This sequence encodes CATSDRGSSYNEQFF.

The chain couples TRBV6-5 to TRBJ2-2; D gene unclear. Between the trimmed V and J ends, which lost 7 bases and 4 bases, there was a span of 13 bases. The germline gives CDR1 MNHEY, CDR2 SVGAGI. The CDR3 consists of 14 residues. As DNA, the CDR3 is TGTGCCAGCACCCAAAACCGGCCCACCGGGGAGCTGTTTTTT. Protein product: CASTQNRPTGELFF.

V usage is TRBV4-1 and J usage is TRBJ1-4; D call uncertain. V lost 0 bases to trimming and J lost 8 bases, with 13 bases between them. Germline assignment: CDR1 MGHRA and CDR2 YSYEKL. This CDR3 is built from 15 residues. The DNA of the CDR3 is TGCGCCAGCAGCCAAGAAGGGCGGGAAGGGGAAAAACTGTTTTTT. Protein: CASSQEGREGEKLFF.

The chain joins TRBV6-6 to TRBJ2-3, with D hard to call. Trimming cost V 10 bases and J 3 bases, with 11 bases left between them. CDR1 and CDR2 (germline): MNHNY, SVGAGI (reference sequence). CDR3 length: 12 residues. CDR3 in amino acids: CAIQTVTDTQYF. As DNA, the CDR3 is TGTGCCATCCAGACCGTAACAGATACGCAGTATTTT.

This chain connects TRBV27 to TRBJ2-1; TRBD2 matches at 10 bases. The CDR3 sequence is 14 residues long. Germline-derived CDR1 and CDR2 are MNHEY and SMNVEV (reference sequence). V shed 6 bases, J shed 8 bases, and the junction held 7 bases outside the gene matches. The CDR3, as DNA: TGTGCCAGCAGCGACCTAGCGGGAGTGGATGAGCAGTTCTTC. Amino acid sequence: CASSDLAGVDEQFF.

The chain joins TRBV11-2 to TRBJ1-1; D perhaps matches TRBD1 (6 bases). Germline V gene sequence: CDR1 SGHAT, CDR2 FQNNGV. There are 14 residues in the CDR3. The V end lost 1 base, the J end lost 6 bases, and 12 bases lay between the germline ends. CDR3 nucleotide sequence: TGTGCCAGCAGCTTAGTCACAGGGACGCCTGAAGCTTTCTTT. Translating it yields CASSLVTGTPEAFF.

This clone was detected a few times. DNA for the CDR3: TGCGCCAGCAGCCCGCTCGAATTAACCGGGACTAGCGCCTTTGGGCAGTACTTC. Residues: CASSPLELTGTSAFGQYF. The V gene is TRBV4-1, the J gene TRBJ2-7, with TRBD2 matching 10 bases. Germline trimming cut 4 bases from V and 9 bases from J; bases unmatched to any gene: 21. Germline CDR1 and CDR2: MGHRA and YSYEKL. The CDR3 covers 18 residues.

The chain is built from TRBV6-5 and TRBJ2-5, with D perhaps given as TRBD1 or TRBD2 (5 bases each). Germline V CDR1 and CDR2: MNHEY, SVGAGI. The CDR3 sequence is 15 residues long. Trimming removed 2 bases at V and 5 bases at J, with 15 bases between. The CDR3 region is CASSYTQGVSETQYF. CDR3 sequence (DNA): TGTGCCAGCAGTTACACCCAGGGAGTGTCGGAGACCCAGTACTTC.

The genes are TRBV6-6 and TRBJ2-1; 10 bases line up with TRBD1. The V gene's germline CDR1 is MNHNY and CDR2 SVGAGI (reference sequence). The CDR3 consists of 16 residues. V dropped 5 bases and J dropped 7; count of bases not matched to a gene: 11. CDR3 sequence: CASSPRGTGVGNEQFF. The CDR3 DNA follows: TGTGCCAGCAGTCCACGAGGGACAGGGGTAGGAAATGAGCAGTTCTTC.

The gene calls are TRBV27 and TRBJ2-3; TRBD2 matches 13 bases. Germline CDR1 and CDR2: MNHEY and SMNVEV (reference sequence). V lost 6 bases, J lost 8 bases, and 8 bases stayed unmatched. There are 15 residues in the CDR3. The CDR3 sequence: CASSKGLAGRTTQYF. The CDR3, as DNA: TGTGCCAGCAGCAAGGGACTAGCGGGACGTACTACGCAGTATTTT.

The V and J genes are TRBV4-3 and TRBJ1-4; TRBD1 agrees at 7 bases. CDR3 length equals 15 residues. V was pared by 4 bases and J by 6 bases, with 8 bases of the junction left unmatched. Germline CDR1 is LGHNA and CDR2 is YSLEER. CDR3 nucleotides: TGCGCCAGCAGCCCGGGGGAGGGGGCTTATGAAAAACTGTTTTTT. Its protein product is CASSPGEGAYEKLFF.

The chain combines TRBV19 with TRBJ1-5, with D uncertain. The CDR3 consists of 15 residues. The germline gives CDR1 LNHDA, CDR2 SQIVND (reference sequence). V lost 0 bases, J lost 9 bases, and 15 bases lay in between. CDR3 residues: CASSIDPSRRRPQHF. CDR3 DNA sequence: TGTGCCAGTAGTATAGACCCTTCACGGAGACGGCCCCAGCATTTT.

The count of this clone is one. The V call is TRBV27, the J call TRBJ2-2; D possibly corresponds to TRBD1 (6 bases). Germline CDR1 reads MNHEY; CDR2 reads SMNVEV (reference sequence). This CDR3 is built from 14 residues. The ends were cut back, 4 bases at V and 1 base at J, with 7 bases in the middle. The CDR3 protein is CASSWGQNTGELFF. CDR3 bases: TGTGCCAGCAGTTGGGGACAGAACACCGGGGAGCTGTTTTTT.

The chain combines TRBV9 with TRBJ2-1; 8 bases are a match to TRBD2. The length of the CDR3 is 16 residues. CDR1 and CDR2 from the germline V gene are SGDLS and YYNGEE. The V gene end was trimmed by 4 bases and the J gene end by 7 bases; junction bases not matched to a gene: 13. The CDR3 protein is CASSPGAGTRSNEQFF. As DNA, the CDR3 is TGTGCCAGCAGCCCTGGGGCCGGGACTAGGTCTAATGAGCAGTTCTTC.

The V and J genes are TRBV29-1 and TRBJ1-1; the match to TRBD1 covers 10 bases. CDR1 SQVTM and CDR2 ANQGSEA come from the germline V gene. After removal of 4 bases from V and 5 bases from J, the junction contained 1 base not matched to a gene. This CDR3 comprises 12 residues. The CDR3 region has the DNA TGCAGCGTTGGGACAGGGGGGACTGAAGCTTTCTTT. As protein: CSVGTGGTEAFF. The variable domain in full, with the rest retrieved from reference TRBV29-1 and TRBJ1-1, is SAVISQKPSRDICQRGTSLTIQCQVDSQVTMMFWYRQQPGQSLTLIATANQGSEATYESGFVIDKFPISRPNLTFSTLTVSNMSPEDSSIYLCSVGTGGTEAFFGQGTRLTVV.

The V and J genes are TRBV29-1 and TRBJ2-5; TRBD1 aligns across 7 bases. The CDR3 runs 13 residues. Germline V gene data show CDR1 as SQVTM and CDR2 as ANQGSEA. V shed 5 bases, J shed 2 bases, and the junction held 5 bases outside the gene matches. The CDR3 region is CSVQRTGQETQYF. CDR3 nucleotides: TGCAGCGTTCAGAGGACAGGACAAGAGACCCAGTACTTC.

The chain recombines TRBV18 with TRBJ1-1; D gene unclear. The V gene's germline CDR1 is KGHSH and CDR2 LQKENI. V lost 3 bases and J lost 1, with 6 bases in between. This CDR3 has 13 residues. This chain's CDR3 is CASSPEGNTEAFF. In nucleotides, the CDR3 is TGTGCCAGCTCACCCGAAGGGAACACTGAAGCTTTCTTT.

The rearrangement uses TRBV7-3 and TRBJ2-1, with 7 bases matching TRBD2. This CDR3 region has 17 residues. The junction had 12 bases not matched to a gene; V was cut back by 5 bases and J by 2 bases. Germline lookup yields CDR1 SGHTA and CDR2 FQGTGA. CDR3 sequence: CASSPGRSSGTYNEQFF. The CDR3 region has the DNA TGTGCCAGCAGCCCGGGGCGGTCTAGCGGTACCTACAATGAGCAGTTCTTC.

This chain's CDR3 is CASTLGGDMNTEAFF. The CDR3 coding sequence is TGTGCCAGCACCTTGGGGGGAGATATGAACACTGAAGCTTTCTTT. J is TRBJ1-1 and V is TRBV7-9; a weak D match, TRBD1 (5 bases). V was pared by 7 bases and J by 0 bases, with 15 bases between. CDR1 and CDR2 from the germline V gene are SEHNR and FQNEAQ (reference sequence). The CDR3 covers 15 residues. The full variable domain, in which reference TRBV7-9 and TRBJ1-1 provide the parts outside the CDR3, is DTGVSQNPRHKITKRGQNVTFRCDPISEHNRLYWYRQTLGQGPEFLTYFQNEAQLEKSRLLSDRFSAERPKGSFSTLEIQRTEQGDSAMYLCASTLGGDMNTEAFFGQGTRLTVV.